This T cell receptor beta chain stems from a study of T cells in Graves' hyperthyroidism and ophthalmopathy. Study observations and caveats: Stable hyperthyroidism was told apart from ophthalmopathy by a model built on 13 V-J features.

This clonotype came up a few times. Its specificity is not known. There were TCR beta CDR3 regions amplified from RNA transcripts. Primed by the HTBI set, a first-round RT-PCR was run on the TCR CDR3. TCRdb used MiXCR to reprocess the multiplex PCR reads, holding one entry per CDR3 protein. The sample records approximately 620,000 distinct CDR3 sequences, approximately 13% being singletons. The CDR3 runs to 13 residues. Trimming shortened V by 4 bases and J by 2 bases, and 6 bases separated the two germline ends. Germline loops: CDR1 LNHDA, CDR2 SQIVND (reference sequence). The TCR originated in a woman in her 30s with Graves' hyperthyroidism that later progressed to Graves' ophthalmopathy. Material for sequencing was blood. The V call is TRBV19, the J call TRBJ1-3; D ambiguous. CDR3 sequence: CASSRVAGNTIYF. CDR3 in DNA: TGTGCCAGTAGTAGGGTCGCTGGAAACACCATATATTTT.